Described below is a single T cell receptor (beta chain) sequence and its context. Its antigen is undetermined. This record belongs to a study of graft-versus-host responses after intestinal transplantation. Findings and caveats of the study: Early declines in HvG clones that occurred post-transplant were associated with peak circulating GvH clone levels.

The protocol was immunoSEQ multiplex PCR, while the TCRdb copy is restricted to in-frame clones and leaves out a portion. The profile shows over 120,000 clones, 80% to 95% of them singletons. Germline V CDR1 and CDR2: SGHTA, FQGNSA. V shed 0 bases and J 0 bases; nucleotides not matched to a gene: 2. This CDR3 has 15 residues. The chain employs TRBV7-2 and TRBJ2-7; 7 bases match TRBD2. The clonotype originates from a human donor who received an intestinal transplant. The sample in question was unstimulated CD4+ T cells sorted from spleen or lymph node cells, obtained before intestinal transplant. CDR3 bases: TGTGCCAGCAGCTTAGCAGCGGGGAACTCCTACGAGCAGTACTTC. This sequence encodes CASSLAAGNSYEQYF. Looking up the rest from reference TRBV7-2 and TRBJ2-7 gives the full variable domain: GAGVSQSPSNKVTEKGKDVELRCDPISGHTALYWYRQSLGQGLEFLIYFQGNSAPDKSGLPSDRFSAERTGGSVSTLTIQRTQQEDSAVYLCASSLAAGNSYEQYFGPGTRLTVT.